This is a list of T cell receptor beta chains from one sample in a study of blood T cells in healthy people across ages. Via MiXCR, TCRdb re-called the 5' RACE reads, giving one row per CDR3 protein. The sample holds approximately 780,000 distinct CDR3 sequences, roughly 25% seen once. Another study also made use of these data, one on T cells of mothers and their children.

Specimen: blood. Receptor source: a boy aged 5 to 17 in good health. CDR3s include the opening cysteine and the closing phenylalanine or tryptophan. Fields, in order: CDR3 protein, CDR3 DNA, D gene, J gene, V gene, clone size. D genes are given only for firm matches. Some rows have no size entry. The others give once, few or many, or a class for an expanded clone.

CATSLAGTQYF TGTGCCACCAGTCTGGCTGGTACGCAGTATTTT . TRBJ2-3 TRBV12-3/TRBV12-4 few
CASTRGVTGELFF TGTGCCAGCACTAGAGGAGTCACCGGGGAGCTGTTTTTT . TRBJ2-2 TRBV2 .
CSVENPGASSYEQYF TGCAGCGTTGAAAACCCCGGGGCGAGCTCCTACGAGCAGTACTTC . TRBJ2-7 TRBV29-1 few
CSARVQEGQGFGPQHF TGCAGTGCTAGAGTTCAGGAGGGACAGGGGTTCGGGCCCCAGCATTTT TRBD1 TRBJ1-5 TRBV20-1 .
CSAKPGTGDYGYTF TGCAGTGCCAAACCCGGGACAGGGGACTATGGCTACACCTTC TRBD1 TRBJ1-2 TRBV20-1 few
CASSYYQGAPLHF TGTGCCAGCAGTTACTATCAGGGGGCCCCCCTCCACTTT TRBD1 TRBJ1-6 TRBV6-5 .
CSVGQGGGNQPQHF TGCAGTGTTGGACAGGGAGGCGGTAATCAGCCCCAGCATTTT TRBD1 TRBJ1-5 TRBV20-1 .
CASSPWAPSGGLGNEQFF TGTGCCAGCTCACCATGGGCACCTAGCGGGGGATTAGGCAATGAGCAGTTCTTC TRBD2 TRBJ2-1 TRBV18 .
CASSPGGGSISNQPQHF TGTGCCAGCAGCCCAGGAGGGGGAAGTATTAGCAATCAGCCCCAGCATTTT . TRBJ1-5 TRBV9 few
CASSQDWGARETQYF TGTGCCAGCAGCCAAGATTGGGGGGCAAGAGAGACCCAGTACTTC . TRBJ2-5 TRBV3-1 .
CASSYYSQPQHF TGTGCCAGCAGTTACTACAGCCAGCCCCAGCATTTT . TRBJ1-5 TRBV6-2/TRBV6-3 .
CASTATGIPPYEQYF TGTGCCAGTACCGCGACAGGGATTCCTCCCTACGAGCAGTACTTC TRBD1 TRBJ2-7 TRBV19 .
CATSIGLTDTQYF TGTGCCACCAGCATAGGACTGACAGATACGCAGTATTTT . TRBJ2-3 TRBV15 few
CASSPKVRAWSSYEQYF TGTGCCAGCAGCCCCAAGGTTAGGGCCTGGAGCTCCTACGAGCAGTACTTC . TRBJ2-7 TRBV7-2 .
CASSLTTAGGTEAFF TGTGCCAGCAGCCTAACGACAGCCGGGGGGACTGAAGCTTTCTTT . TRBJ1-1 TRBV7-3 .